A single sample is the source of the 3 T cell receptor beta chains below, sequenced in a study of blood T cell repertoires in COVID-19. Method: immunoSEQ multiplex PCR; TCRdb's copy keeps in-frame clones and lacks some. The repertoire holds 55,000 to 70,000 clones, with roughly three quarters as singletons. Specimen: peripheral blood. All receptors come from a man aged 55-75 years with acute or convalescent COVID-19.

The CDR3 region is CASSQGIADTQYF. The CDR3 region has the DNA TGTGCCAGCAGTCAGGGGATTGCAGATACGCAGTATTTT. This chain joins TRBV28 and TRBJ2-3, with D possibly matching TRBD1 (6 bases). Germline-derived CDR1 and CDR2 are MDHEN and SYDVKM. Deletions cut 5 bases from V and 4 bases from J, with 10 bases between. This CDR3 is 13 amino acids long.

The chain employs TRBV11-2 and TRBJ1-2, with 9 nucleotides matching TRBD1. V was pared by 4 bases and J by 3 bases, with 12 bases of the junction left unmatched. The CDR3 contains 17 residues. Germline V gives CDR1 SGHAT, CDR2 FQNNGV. The CDR3 coding sequence is TGTGCCAGCAGCTACAGGACAGGGGCAGGGCCTTACTATGGCTACACCTTC. Protein product: CASSYRTGAGPYYGYTF. The entire variable domain, with the rest obtained from reference TRBV11-2 and TRBJ1-2, is as follows: EAGVAQSPRYKIIEKRQSVAFWCNPISGHATLYWYQQILGQGPKLLIQFQNNGVVDDSQLPKDRFSAERLKGVDSTLKIQPAKLEDSAVYLCASSYRTGAGPYYGYTFGSGTRLTVV.

The chain employs TRBV24-1 and TRBJ2-1; 9 nucleotides line up with TRBD1. Germline CDR1 is KGHDR and CDR2 is SFDVKD. CDR3 length: 15 residues. J lost 4 bases, V lost 4 bases, and 4 bases had no gene match. Here the CDR3 reads CATSDPGQGYNEQFF. The CDR3 coding sequence is TGTGCCACCAGTGACCCGGGACAGGGATACAATGAGCAGTTCTTC.